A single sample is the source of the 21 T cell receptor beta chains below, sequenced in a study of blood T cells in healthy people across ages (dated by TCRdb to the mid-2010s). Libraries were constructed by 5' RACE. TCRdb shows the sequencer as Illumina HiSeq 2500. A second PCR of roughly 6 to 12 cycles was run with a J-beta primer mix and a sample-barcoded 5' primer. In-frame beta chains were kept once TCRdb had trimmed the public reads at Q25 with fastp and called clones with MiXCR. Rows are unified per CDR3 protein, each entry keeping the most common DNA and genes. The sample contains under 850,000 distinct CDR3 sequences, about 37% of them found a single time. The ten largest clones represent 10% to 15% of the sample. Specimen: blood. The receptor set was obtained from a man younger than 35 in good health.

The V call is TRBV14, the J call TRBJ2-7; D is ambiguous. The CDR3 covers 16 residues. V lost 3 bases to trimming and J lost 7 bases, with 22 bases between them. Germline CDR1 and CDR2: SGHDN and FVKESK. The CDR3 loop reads CASSQRLPPTYNEQYF. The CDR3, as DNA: TGTGCCAGCAGCCAGCGTCTCCCCCCCACCTACAATGAGCAGTACTTC.

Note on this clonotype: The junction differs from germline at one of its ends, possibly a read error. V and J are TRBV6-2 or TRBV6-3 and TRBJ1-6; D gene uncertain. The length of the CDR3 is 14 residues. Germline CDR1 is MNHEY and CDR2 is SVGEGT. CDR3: CASRQARYNSPLHF. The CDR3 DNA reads TGTGCCAGCAGACAAGCTCGGTATAATTCGCCCCTCCACTTT.

Here the CDR3 reads CASGPREVDTQYF. The DNA of the CDR3 is TGTGCCAGCGGCCCTAGGGAAGTAGATACGCAGTATTTT. The V and J genes are TRBV12-3 or TRBV12-4 and TRBJ2-3; D remains ambiguous. V lost 8 bases and J 5 bases, leaving 14 bases between the germline ends. CDR3 length: 13 residues.

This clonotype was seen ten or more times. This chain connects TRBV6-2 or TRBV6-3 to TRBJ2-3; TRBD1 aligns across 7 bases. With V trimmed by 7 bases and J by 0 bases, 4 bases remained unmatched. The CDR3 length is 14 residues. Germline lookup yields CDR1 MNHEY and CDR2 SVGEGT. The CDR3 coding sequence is TGTGCCAGCAATCGACAGGGCAGCACAGATACGCAGTATTTT. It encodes CASNRQGSTDTQYF.

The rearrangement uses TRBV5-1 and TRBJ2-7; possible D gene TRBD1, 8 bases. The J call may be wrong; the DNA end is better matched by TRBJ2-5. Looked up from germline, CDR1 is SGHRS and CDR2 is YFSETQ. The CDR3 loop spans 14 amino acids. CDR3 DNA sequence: TGCGCCAGCAGCTGTGGACAGGGAGGGGAGACCCAGTACTTC. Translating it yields CASSCGQGGETQYF.

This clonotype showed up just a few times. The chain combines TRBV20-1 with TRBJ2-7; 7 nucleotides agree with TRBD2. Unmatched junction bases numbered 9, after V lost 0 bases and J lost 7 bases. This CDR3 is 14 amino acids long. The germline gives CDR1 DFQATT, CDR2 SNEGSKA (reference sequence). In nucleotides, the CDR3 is TGCAGTGCTAGAGATACCGGGCGCGGGGGTGAGCAGTACTTC. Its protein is CSARDTGRGGEQYF.

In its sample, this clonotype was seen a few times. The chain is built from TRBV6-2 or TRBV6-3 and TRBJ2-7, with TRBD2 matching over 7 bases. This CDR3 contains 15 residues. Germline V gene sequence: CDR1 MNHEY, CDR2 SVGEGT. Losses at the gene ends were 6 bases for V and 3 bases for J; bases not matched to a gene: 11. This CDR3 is CASSPGLKPHYEQYF. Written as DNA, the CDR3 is TGTGCCAGCAGCCCGGGACTAAAACCCCACTACGAGCAGTACTTC.

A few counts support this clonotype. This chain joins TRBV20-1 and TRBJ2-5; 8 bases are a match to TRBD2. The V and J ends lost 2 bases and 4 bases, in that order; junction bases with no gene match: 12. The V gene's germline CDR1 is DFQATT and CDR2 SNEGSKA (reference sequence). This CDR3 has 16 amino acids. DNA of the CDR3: TGCAGTGCTAGACTAGCGGGCCTAATCAGTTTAGAGACCCAGTACTTC. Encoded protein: CSARLAGLISLETQYF.

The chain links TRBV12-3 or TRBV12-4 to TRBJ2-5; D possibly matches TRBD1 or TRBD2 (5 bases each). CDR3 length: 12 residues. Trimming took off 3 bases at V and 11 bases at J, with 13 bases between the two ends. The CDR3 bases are TGTGCCAGCAGTTTGGGACCGACAGAGCAGTACTTC. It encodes CASSLGPTEQYF.

The CDR3 is CSARIGSQPQHF. The CDR3 region has the DNA TGCAGTGCTAGGATCGGGAGTCAGCCCCAGCATTTT. V gene TRBV20-1 combines with J gene TRBJ1-5; D not certain. Germline loops: CDR1 DFQATT, CDR2 SNEGSKA (reference sequence). There are 12 residues in the CDR3. The V gene lost 3 bases and the J gene lost 6 bases, with 9 bases spanning the gap.

In DNA form, the CDR3 reads TGCAGTGCCCGCCGGGGGGCCTTCTCCTATAATTCACCCCTCCACTTT. It translates to CSARRGAFSYNSPLHF. The chain employs TRBV20-1 and TRBJ1-6, with D perhaps matching TRBD1 (6 bases). The germline gives CDR1 DFQATT, CDR2 SNEGSKA (reference sequence). V gave up 6 bases and J gave up 0 bases, with 15 bases separating them. The CDR3 runs 16 residues.

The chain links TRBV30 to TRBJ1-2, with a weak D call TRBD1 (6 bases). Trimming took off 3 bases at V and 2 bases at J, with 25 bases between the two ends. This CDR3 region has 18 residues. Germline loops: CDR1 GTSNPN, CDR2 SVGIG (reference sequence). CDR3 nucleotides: TGTGCCTGGAGGCCCCTTTCCTTTCCCCAGGGGACAAACTATGGCTACACCTTC. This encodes CAWRPLSFPQGTNYGYTF.

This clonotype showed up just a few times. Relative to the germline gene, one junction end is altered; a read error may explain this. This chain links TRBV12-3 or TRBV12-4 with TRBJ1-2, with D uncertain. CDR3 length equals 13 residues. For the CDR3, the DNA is TGTGCCAGCAGTTTGACCGGCCCCTATGTCTACACCTTC. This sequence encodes CASSLTGPYVYTF.

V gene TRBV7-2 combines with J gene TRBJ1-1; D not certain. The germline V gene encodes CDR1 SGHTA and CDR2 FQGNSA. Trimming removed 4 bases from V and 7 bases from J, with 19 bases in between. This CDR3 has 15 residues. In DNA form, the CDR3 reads TGTGCCAGCAGCTCAACTCCAGGTTTCGGGTTTGAAGCTTTCTTT. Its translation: CASSSTPGFGFEAFF. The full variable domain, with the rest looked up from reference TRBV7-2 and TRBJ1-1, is GAGVSQSPSNKVTEKGKDVELRCDPISGHTALYWYRQSLGQGLEFLIYFQGNSAPDKSGLPSDRFSAERTGGSVSTLTIQRTQQEDSAVYLCASSSTPGFGFEAFFGQGTRLTVV.

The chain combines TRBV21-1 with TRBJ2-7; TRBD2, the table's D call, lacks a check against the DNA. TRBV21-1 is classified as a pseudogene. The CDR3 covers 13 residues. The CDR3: CASRGDASYEQYF. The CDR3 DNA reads TGTGCCAGCAGGGGAGACGCTTCCTACGAGCAGTACTTC.

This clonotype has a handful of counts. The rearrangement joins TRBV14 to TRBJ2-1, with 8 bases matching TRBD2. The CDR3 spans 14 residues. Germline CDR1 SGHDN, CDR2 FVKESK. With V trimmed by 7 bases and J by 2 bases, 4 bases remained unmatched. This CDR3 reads CASTSGGPYNEQFF. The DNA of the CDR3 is TGTGCCAGCACCTCGGGGGGGCCCTACAATGAGCAGTTCTTC.

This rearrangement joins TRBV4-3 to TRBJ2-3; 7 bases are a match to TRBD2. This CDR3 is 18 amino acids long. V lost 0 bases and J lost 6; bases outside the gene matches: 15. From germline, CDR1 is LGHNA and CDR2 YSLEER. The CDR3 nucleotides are TGCGCCAGCAGCCAAGACGGTATTGGCGGGGGTAGGAGGGATACGCAGTATTTT. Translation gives CASSQDGIGGGRRDTQYF.

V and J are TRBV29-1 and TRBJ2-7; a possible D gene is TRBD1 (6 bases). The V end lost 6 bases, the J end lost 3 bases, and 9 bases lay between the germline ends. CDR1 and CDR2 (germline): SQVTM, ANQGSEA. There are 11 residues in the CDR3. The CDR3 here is CSVEDSYEQYF. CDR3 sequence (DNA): TGCAGCGTGGAGGACAGCTACGAGCAGTACTTC.

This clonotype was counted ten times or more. For the CDR3, the DNA is TGCAGCGGGCAGACAGGTTACAATGAGCAGTTCTTC. It encodes CSGQTGYNEQFF. V usage is TRBV29-1 and J usage is TRBJ2-1, with a possible D match to TRBD1 (6 bases). The CDR3 sequence is 12 residues long. The germline V gene encodes CDR1 SQVTM and CDR2 ANQGSEA. With 7 bases removed from V and 4 bases from J, the gap between germline ends came to 11 bases.

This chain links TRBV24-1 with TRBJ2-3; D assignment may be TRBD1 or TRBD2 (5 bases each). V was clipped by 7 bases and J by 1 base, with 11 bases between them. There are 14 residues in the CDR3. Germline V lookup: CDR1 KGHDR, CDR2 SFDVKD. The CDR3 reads CATRGDGRTDTQYF. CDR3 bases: TGTGCCACCAGAGGGGACGGTCGCACAGATACGCAGTATTTT.

In nucleotides, the CDR3 is TGTGCCAGCAGCACCTCTACAGGATGGGAAGAGACCCAGTACTTC. Protein sequence: CASSTSTGWEETQYF. The chain employs TRBV13 and TRBJ2-5, with D possibly TRBD1 on 5 matching bases. This CDR3 comprises 15 residues. The germline V gene encodes CDR1 PRHDT and CDR2 FYEKMQ (reference sequence). The V gene lost 5 bases and the J gene lost 3 bases, with 16 bases spanning the gap. Looking up the rest from reference TRBV13 and TRBJ2-5 gives the full variable domain: AAGVIQSPRHLIKEKRETATLKCYPIPRHDTVYWYQQGPGQDPQFLISFYEKMQSDKGSIPDRFSAQQFSDYHSELNMSSLELGDSALYFCASSTSTGWEETQYFGPGTRLLVL.